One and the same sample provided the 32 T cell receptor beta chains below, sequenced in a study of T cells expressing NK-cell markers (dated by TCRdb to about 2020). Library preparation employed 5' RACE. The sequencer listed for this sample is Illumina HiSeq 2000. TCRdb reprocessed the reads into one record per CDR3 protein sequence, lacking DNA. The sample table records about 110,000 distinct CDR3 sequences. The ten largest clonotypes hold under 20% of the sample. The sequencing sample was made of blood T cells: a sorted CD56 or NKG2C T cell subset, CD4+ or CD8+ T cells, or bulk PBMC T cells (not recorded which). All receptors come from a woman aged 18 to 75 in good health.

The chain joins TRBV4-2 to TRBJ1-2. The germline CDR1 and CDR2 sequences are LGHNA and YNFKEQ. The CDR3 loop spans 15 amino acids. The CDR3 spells CASSASTLLRDGYTF.

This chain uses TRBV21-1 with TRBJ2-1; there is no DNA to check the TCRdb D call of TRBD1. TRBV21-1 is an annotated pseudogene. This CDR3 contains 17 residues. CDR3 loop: CASSELRPVRRYNEQFF.

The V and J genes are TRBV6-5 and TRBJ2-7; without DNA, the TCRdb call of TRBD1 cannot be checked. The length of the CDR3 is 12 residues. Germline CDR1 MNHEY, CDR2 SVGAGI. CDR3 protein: CASSDRLYEQYF.

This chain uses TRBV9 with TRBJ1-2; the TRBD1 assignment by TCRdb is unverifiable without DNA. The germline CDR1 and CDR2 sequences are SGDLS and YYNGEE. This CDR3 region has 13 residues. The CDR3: CASSVQGDYGYTF.

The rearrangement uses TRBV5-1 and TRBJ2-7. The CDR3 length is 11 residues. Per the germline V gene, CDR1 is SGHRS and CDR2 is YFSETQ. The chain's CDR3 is CASSHQYEQYF. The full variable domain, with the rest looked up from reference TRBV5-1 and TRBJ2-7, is KAGVTQTPRYLIKTRGQQVTLSCSPISGHRSVSWYQQTPGQGLQFLFEYFSETQRNKGNFPGRFSGRQFSNSRSEMNVSTLELGDSALYLCASSHQYEQYFGPGTRLTVT.

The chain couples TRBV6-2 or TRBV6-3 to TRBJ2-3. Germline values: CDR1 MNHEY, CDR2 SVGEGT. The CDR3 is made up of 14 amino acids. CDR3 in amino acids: CASSVYLPTDTQYF.

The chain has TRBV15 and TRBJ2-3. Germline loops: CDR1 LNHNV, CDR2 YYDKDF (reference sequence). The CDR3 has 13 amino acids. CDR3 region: CATSSTTPDTQYF.

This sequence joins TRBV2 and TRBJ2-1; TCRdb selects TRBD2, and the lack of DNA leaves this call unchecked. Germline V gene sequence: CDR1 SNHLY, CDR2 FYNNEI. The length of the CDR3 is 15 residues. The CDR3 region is CASSRSGTFNNEQFF.

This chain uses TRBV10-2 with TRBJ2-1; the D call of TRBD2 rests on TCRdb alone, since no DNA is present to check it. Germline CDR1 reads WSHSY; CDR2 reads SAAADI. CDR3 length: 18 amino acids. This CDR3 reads CASSEPGFGLAGDNEQFF.

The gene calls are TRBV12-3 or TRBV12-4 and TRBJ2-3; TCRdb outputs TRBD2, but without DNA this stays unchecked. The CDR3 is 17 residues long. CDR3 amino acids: CASSEERLAESTDTQYF.

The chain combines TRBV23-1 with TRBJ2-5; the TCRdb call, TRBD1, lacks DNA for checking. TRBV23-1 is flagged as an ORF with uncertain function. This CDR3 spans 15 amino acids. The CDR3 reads CASSPPGRAQETQYF.

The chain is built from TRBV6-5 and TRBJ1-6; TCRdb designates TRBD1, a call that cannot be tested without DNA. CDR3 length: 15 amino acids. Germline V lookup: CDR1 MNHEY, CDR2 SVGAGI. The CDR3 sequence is CASSYGQGNSSPLHF.

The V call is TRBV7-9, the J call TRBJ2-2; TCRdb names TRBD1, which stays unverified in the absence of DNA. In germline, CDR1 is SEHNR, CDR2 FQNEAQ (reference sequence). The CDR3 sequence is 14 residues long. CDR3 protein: CASSWGSYTGELFF.

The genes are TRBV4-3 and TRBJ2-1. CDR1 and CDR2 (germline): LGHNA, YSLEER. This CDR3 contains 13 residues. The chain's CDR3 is CASSQDPNIAQFF.

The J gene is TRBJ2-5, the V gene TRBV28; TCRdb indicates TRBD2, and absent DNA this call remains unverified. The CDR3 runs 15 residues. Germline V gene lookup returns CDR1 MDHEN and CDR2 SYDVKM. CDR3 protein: CASSLPREAGETQYF.

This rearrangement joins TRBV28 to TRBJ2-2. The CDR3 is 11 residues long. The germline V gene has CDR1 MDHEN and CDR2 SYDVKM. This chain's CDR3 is CASSIVGELFF. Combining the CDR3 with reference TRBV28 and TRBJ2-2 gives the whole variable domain DVKVTQSSRYLVKRTGEKVFLECVQDMDHENMFWYRQDPGLGLRLIYFSYDVKMKEKGDIPEGYSVSREKKERFSLILESASTNQTSMYLCASSIVGELFFGEGSRLTVL.

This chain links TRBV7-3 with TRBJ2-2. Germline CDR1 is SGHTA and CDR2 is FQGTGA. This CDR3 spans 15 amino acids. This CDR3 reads CASSLGLATTGELFF.

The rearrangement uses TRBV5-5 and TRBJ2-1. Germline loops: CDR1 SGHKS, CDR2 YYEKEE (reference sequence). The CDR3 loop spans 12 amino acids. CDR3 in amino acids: CASSLNNNEQFF. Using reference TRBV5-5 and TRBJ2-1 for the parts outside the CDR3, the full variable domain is DAGVTQSPTHLIKTRGQQVTLRCSPISGHKSVSWYQQVLGQGPQFIFQYYEKEERGRGNFPDRFSARQFPNYSSELNVNALLLGDSALYLCASSLNNNEQFFGPGTRLTVL.

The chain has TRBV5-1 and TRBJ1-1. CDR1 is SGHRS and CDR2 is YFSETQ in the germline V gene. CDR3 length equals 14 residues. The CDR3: CASSLVWGNTEAFF.

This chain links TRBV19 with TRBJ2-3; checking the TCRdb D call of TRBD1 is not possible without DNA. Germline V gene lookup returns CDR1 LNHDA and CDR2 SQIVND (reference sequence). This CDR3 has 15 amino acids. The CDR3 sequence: CASSTRGSWTDTQYF.

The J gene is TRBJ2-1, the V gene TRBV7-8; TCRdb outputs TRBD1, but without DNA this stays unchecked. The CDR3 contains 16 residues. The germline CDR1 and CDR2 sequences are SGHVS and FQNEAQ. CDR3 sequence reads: CASSLEGVQGHNEQFF. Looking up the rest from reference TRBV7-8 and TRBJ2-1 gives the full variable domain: GAGVSQSPRYKVAKRGQDVALRCDPISGHVSLFWYQQALGQGPEFLTYFQNEAQLDKSGLPSDRFFAERPEGSVSTLKIQRTQQEDSAVYLCASSLEGVQGHNEQFFGPGTRLTVL.

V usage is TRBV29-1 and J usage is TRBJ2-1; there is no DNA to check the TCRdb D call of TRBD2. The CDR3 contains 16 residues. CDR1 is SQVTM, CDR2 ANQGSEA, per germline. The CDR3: CSVEGGGRTLYNEQFF.

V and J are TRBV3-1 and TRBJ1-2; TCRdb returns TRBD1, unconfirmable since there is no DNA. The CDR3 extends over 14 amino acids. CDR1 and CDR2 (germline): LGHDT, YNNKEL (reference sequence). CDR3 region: CASSPPDRNYGYTF.

This chain's CDR3 is CASSPGQAGSYEQYF. V and J are TRBV5-1 and TRBJ2-7; TCRdb indicates TRBD1, and absent DNA this call remains unverified. The germline gives CDR1 SGHRS, CDR2 YFSETQ. This CDR3 is built from 15 residues.

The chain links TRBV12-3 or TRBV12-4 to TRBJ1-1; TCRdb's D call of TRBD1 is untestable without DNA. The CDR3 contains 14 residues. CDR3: CASSGQGGHTEAFF.

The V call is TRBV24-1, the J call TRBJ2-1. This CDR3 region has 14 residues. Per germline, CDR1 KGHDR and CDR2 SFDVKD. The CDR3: CATSDLTNYNEQFF.

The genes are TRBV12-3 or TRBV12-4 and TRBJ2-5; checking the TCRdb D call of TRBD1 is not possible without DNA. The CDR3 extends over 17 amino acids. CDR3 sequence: CASSLVRLGLSQETQYF.

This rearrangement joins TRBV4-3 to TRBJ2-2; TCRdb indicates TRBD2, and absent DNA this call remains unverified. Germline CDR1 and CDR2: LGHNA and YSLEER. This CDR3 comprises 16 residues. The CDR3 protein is CASSHGTGLNTGELFF.

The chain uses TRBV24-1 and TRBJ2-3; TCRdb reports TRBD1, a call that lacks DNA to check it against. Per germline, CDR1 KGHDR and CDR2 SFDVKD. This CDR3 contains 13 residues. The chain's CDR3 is CATSQDTRGTQYF.

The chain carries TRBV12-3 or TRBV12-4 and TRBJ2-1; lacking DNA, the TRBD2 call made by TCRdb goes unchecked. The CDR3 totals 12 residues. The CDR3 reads CASSPEGNEQFF.

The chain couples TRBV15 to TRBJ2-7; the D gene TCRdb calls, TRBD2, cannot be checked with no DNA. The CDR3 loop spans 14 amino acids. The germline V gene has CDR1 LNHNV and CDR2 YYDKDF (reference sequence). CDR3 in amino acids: CATRGTSGNNEQYF. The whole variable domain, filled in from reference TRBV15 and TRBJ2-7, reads DAMVIQNPRYQVTQFGKPVTLSCSQTLNHNVMYWYQQKSSQAPKLLFHYYDKDFNNEADTPDNFQSRRPNTSFCFLDIRSPGLGDTAMYLCATRGTSGNNEQYFGPGTRLTVT.

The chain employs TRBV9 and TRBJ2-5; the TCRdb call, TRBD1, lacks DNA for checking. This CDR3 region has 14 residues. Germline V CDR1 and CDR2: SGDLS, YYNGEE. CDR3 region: CASSPGWGEETQYF.